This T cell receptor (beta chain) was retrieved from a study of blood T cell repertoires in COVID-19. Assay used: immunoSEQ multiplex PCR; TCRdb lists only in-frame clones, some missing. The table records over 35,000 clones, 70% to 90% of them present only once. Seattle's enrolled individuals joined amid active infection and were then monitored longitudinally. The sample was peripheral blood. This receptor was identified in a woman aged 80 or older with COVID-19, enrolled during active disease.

This CDR3 is CASSLYYSVGNGYTF. The CDR3 DNA sequence: TGTGCCAGCAGCTTATATTATAGCGTAGGGAATGGCTACACCTTC. V gene TRBV7-8 combines with J gene TRBJ1-2, with D uncertain. CDR3 length equals 15 residues. The germline gives CDR1 SGHVS, CDR2 FQNEAQ. V was clipped by 2 bases and J by 6 bases, with 16 bases between them.